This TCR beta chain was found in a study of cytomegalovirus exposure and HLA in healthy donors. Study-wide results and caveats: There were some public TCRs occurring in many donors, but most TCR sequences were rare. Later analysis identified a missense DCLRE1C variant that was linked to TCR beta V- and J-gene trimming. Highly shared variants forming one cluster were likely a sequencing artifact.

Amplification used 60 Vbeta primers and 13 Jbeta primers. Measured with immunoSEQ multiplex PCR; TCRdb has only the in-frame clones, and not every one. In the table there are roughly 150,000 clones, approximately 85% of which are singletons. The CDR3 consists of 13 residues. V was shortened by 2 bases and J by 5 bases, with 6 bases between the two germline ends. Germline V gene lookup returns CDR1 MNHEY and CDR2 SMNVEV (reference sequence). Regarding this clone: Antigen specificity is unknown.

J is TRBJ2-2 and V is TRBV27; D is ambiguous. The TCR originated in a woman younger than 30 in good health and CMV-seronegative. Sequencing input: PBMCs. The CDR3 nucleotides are TGTGCCAGCAGTTTACGCCAGACCGGGGAGCTGTTTTTT. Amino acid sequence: CASSLRQTGELFF.